This TCR beta chain is from a study of cytotoxic CD8 clonotypes in ibrutinib-treated CLL. About the study: Researchers reported ten to twelve relapsed/refractory and under 16 treatment-naive patients, roughly 17 of them IGHV unmutated. Study results and caveats: Sustained-remission and progressing patients were not sampled at matched times. On treatment, the uncommon public clonotypes contracted or remained stable.

As regards this clone: Antigen: not known.

Clones were sequenced by immunoSEQ multiplex PCR, and TCRdb holds only the in-frame ones, with some missing. The sample lists 90,000 to 95,000 clones; roughly 80% were seen once. The germline V gene has CDR1 SGHTA and CDR2 FQGNSA. This CDR3 contains 12 residues. Deletions cut 2 bases from V and 4 bases from J, with 6 bases between. V and J are TRBV7-2 and TRBJ2-7, with D tentatively TRBD1 (6 bases). The source material was PBMCs, sampled after 24 months of ibrutinib treatment. The receptor comes from a human donor with chronic lymphocytic leukemia. The CDR3 sequence: CASSLQGYEQYF. CDR3 nucleotide sequence: TGTGCCAGCAGCTTACAGGGGTACGAGCAGTACTTC.